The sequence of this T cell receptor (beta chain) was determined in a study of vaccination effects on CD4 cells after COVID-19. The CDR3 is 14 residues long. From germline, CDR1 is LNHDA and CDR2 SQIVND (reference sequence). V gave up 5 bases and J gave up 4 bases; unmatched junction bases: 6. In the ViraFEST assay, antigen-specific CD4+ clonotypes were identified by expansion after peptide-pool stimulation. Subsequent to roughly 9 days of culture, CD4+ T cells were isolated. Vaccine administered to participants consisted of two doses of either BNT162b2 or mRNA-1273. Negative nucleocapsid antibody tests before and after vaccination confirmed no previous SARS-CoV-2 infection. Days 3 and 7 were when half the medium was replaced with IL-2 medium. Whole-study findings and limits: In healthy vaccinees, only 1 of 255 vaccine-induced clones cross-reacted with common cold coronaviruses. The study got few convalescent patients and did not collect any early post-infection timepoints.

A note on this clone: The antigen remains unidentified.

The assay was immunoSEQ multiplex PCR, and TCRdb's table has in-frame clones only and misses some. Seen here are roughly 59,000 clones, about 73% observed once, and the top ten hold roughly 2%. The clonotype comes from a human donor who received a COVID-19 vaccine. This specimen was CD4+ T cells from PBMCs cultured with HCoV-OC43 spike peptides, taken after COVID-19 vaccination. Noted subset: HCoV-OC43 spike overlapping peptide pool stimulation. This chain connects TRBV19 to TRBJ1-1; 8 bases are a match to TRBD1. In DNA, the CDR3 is TGTGCCAGTAGTCTGACAGGGGTGGGCACTGAAGCTTTCTTT. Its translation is CASSLTGVGTEAFF.